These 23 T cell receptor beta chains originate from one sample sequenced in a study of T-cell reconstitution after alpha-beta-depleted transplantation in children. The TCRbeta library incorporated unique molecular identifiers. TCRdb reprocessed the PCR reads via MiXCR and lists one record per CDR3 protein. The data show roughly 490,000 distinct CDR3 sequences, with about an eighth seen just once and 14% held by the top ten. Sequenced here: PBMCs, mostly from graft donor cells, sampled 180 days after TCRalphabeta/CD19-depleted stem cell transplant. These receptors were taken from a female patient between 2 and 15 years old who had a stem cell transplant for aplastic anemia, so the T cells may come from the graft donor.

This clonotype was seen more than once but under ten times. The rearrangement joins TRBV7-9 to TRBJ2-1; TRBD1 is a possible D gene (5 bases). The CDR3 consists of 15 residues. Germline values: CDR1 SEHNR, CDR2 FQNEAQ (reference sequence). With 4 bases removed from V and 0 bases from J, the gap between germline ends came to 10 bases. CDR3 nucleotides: TGTGCCAGCAGCTCTCGACAGAGCTCCTACAATGAGCAGTTCTTC. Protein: CASSSRQSSYNEQFF.

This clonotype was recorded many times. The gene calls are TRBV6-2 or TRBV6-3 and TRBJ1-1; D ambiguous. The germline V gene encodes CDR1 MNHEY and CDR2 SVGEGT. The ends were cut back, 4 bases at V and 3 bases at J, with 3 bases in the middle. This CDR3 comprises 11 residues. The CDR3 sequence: CASSSYTEAFF. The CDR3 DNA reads TGTGCCAGCAGTTCTTACACTGAAGCTTTCTTT.

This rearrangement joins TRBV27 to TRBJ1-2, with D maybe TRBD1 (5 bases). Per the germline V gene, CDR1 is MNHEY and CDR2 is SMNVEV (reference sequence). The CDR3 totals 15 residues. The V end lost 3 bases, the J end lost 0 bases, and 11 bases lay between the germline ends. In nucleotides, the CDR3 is TGTGCCAGCAGTTTCGGGGGGGTCGCTAACTATGGCTACACCTTC. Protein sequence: CASSFGGVANYGYTF.

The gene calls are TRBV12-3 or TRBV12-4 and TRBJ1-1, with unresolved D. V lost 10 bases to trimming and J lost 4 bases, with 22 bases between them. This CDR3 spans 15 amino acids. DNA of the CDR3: TGTGCCACAAGCCGCTATGGAACCTGGGGCACTGAAGCTTTCTTT. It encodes CATSRYGTWGTEAFF.

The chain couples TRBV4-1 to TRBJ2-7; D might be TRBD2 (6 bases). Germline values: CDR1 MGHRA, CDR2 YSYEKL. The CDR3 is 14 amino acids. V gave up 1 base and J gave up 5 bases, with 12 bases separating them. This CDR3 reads CASSQVIGEDEQYV. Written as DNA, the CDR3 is TGCGCCAGCAGCCAAGTAATAGGGGAGGACGAGCAGTACGTC.

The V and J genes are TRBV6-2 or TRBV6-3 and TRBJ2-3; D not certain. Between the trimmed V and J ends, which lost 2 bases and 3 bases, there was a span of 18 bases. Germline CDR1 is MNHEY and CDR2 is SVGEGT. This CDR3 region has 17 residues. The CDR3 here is CASSYATDSTSTDTQYF. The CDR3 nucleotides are TGTGCCAGCAGTTACGCGACCGACTCCACCAGTACAGATACGCAGTATTTT.

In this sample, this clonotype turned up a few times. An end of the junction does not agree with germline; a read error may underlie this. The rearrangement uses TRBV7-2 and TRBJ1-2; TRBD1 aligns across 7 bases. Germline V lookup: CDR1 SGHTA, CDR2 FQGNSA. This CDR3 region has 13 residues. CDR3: CASSLDNLRTGLF. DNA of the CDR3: TGTGCCAGCAGCTTAGACAACTTGAGGACAGGTCTCTTC.

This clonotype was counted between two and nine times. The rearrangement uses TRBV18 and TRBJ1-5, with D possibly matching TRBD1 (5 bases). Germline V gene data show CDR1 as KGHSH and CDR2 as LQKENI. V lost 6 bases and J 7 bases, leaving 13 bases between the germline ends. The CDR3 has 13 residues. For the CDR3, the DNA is TGTGCCAGCTCCCCGGGGGGTGGACAGCCCCAGCATTTT. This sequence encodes CASSPGGGQPQHF.

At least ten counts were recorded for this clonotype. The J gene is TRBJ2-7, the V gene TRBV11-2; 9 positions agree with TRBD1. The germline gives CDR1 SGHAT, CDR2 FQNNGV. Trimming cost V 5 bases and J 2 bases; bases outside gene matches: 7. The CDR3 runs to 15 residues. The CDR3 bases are TGTGCCAGCAGCCATGGGGACAGGGCGACCTACGAGCAGTACTTC. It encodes CASSHGDRATYEQYF.

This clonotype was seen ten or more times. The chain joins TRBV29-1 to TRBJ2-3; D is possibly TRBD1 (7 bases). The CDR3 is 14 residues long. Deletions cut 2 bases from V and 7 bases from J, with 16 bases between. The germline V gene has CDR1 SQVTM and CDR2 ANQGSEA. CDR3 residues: CSVETQGRMNTQYF. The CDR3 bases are TGCAGCGTTGAAACACAGGGGAGGATGAATACGCAGTATTTT.

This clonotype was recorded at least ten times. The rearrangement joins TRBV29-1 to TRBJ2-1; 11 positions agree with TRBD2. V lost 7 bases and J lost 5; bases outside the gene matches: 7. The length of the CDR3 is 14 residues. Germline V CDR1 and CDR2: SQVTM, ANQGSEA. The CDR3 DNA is TGCAGCGCCTCCGGGACTAGCGGTGACAATGAGCAGTTCTTC. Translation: CSASGTSGDNEQFF.

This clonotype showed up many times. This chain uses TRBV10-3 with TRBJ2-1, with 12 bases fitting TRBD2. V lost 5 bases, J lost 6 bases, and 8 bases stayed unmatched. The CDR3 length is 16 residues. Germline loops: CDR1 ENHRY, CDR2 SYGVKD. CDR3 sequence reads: CAISPTTSGRINEQFF. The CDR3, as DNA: TGTGCCATCAGTCCAACGACTAGCGGGAGAATCAATGAGCAGTTCTTC.

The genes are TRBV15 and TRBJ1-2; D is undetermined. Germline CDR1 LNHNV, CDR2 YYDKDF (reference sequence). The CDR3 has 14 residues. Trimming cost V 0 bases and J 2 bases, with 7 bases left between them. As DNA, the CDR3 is TGTGCCACCAGCAGAGATAGCGGAAACTATGGCTACACCTTC. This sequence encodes CATSRDSGNYGYTF. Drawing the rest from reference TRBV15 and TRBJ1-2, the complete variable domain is DAMVIQNPRYQVTQFGKPVTLSCSQTLNHNVMYWYQQKSSQAPKLLFHYYDKDFNNEADTPDNFQSRRPNTSFCFLDIRSPGLGDTAMYLCATSRDSGNYGYTFGSGTRLTVV.

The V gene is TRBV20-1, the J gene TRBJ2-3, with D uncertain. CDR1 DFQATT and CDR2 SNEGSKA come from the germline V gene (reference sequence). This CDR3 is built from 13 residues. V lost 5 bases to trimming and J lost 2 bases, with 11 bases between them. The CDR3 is CSADNLFTDTQYF. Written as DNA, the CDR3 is TGCAGTGCTGACAATCTCTTCACAGATACGCAGTATTTT.

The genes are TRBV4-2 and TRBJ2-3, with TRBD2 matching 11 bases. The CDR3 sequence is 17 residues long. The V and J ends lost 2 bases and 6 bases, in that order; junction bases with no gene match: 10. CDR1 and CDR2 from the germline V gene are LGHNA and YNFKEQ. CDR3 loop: CASSQRGIAGGPDTQYF. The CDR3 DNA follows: TGTGCCAGCAGCCAAAGGGGGATAGCGGGAGGGCCGGATACGCAGTATTTT.

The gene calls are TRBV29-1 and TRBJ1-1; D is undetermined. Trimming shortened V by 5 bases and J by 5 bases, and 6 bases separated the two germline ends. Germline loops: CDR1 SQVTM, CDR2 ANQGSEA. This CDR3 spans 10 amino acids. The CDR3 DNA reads TGCAGCGTTCGGGGAACTGAAGCTTTCTTT. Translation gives CSVRGTEAFF.

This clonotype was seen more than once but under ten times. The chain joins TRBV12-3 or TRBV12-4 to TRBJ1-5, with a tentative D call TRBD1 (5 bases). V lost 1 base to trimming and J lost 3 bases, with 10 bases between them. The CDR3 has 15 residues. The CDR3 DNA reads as TGTGCCAGCAGTTTAGGGGGGAGGAACAATCAGCCCCAGCATTTT. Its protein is CASSLGGRNNQPQHF.

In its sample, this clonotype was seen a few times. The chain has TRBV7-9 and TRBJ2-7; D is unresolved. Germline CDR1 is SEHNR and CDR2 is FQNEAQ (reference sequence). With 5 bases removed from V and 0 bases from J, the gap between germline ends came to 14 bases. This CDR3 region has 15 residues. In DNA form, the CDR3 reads TGTGCCAGCAGCATAGGTCAGACTGGCTCCTACGAGCAGTACTTC. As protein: CASSIGQTGSYEQYF.

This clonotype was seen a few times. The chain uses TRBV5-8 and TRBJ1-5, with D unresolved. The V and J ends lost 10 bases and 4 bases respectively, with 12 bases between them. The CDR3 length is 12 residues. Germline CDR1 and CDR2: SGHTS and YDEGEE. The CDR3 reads CADTMTNQPQHF. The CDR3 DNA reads TGTGCCGATACCATGACAAATCAGCCCCAGCATTTT.

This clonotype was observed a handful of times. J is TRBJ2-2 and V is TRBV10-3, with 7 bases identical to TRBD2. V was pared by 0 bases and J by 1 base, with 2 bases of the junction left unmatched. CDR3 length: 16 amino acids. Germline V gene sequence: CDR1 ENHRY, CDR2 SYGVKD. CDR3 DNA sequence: TGTGCCATCAGTGAGTCCGCTAGCGGGAACACCGGGGAGCTGTTTTTT. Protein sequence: CAISESASGNTGELFF.

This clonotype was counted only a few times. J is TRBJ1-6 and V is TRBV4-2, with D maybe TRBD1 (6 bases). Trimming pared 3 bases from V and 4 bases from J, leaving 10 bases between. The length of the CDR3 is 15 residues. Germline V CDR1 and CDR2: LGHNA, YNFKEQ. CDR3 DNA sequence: TGTGCCAGCAGCCAGGGGGCAGCGTATAATTCACCCCTCCACTTT. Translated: CASSQGAAYNSPLHF.

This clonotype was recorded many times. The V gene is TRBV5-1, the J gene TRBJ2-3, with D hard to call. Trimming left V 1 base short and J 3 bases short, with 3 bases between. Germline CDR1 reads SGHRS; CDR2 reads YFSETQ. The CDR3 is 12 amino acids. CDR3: CASSLWTDTQYF. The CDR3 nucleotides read TGCGCCAGCAGCTTGTGGACAGATACGCAGTATTTT.

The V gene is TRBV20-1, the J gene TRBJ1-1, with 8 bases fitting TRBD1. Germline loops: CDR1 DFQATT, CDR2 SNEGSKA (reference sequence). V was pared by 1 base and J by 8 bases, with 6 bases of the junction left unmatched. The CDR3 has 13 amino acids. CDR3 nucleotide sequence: TGCAGTGCTAGAGCTTACCGGACAGGGGAAGCTTTCTTT. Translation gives CSARAYRTGEAFF.